The 30 T cell receptor beta chains given below trace back to one sample, sequenced in a study of blood T cell repertoires in COVID-19. Method: immunoSEQ multiplex PCR; TCRdb's copy keeps in-frame clones and lacks some. Among more than 200,000 clones listed, 80% to 85% were seen once. Input material: peripheral blood. The receptors here all came from a woman older than 75 with COVID-19, enrolled during active disease.

Points on this clone: Mismatch with germline at one junction end may stem from a read error. This chain joins TRBV28 and TRBJ1-2; D may be TRBD1 (6 bases). The CDR3 has 13 residues. The germline gives CDR1 MDHEN, CDR2 SYDVKM. As DNA, the CDR3 is TGTGCCAGCAGTTTTGTAACAGGGTGGGCCCCTCTCTTC. It yields the protein CASSFVTGWAPLF.

The chain uses TRBV2 and TRBJ2-3; 9 bases agree with TRBD2. J was trimmed by 0 bases and V by 7 bases; bases with no gene match: 8. Germline CDR1 is SNHLY and CDR2 is FYNNEI. The CDR3 spans 16 residues. The CDR3 sequence is CASTSSGGRSTDTQYF. Written as DNA, the CDR3 is TGTGCCAGCACTAGTAGCGGGGGACGTAGCACAGATACGCAGTATTTT.

This chain connects TRBV7-2 to TRBJ2-3; 10 bases agree with TRBD2. With V trimmed by 6 bases and J by 2 bases, 8 bases remained unmatched. The CDR3 is made up of 16 amino acids. Germline V lookup: CDR1 SGHTA, CDR2 FQGNSA. The CDR3 is CASRESGGVNTDTQYF. The CDR3 DNA is TGTGCCAGCAGGGAAAGCGGGGGGGTAAACACAGATACGCAGTATTTT.

The sample holds one count of this clone. V gene TRBV3-1 (or the pseudogene TRBV3-2) combines with J gene TRBJ1-1; TRBD1 might be the D (6 bases). The germline V and J ends were trimmed by 4 bases and 6 bases, with 21 bases remaining between them. The CDR3 sequence is 16 residues long. Germline-derived CDR1 and CDR2 are LGHDT and YNNKEL (reference sequence). The CDR3, as DNA: TGTGCCAGCAGCCCCCAATCGGGGGGCGCATTCGCTGAAGCTTTCTTT. Its translation: CASSPQSGGAFAEAFF.

The chain couples TRBV19 to TRBJ2-3; a possible D gene is TRBD2 (6 bases). The V gene lost 8 bases and the J gene lost 3 bases, with 21 bases spanning the gap. The CDR3 totals 16 residues. Looked up from germline, CDR1 is LNHDA and CDR2 is SQIVND (reference sequence). In nucleotides, the CDR3 is TGTGCCAGTTCTCCGGTGGCGGGGAGAACTACAGATACGCAGTATTTT. Residues: CASSPVAGRTTDTQYF.

In its sample, this clone was seen once. This chain links TRBV9 with TRBJ1-6, with D hard to call. There are 15 residues in the CDR3. Trimming took 0 bases from V and 10 from J, leaving 14 bases between them. The germline CDR1 and CDR2 sequences are SGDLS and YYNGEE. The CDR3: CASSVGTVSLSPLHF. The CDR3, as DNA: TGTGCCAGCAGCGTAGGAACAGTTTCCCTCTCACCCCTCCACTTT.

V is TRBV19 and J is TRBJ2-2, with D maybe TRBD1 (6 bases). This CDR3 is 14 amino acids long. Germline CDR1 is LNHDA and CDR2 is SQIVND (reference sequence). V was trimmed by 6 bases and J by 6 bases, leaving 14 bases between them. In DNA, the CDR3 is TGTGCCAGTAGGACCGCTACAGGGTCCGGGGAGCTGTTTTTT. Translated, it gives CASRTATGSGELFF. Variable domain in full (rest from reference TRBV19 and TRBJ2-2): DGGITQSPKYLFRKEGQNVTLSCEQNLNHDAMYWYRQDPGQGLRLIYYSQIVNDFQKGDIAEGYSVSREKKESFPLTVTSAQKNPTAFYLCASRTATGSGELFFGEGSRLTVL.

The rearrangement links TRBV29-1 to TRBJ1-2, with D maybe TRBD1 (5 bases). The CDR3 is made up of 13 amino acids. Germline CDR1 is SQVTM and CDR2 is ANQGSEA. The germline V and J ends were trimmed by 3 bases and 7 bases, with 15 bases remaining between them. In DNA form, the CDR3 reads TGCAGCGTTGAGAATCTAGGGGCGGCTGGCTACACCTTC. It encodes CSVENLGAAGYTF.

This clone was seen a handful of times. V and J are TRBV11-2 and TRBJ1-2; no reliable D call. Germline-derived CDR1 and CDR2 are SGHAT and FQNNGV. This CDR3 is 15 amino acids long. The germline V and J ends were trimmed by 1 base and 1 base, with 10 bases remaining between them. CDR3 in amino acids: CASSLGVSLNYGYTF. The CDR3 DNA follows: TGTGCCAGCAGCTTAGGAGTGAGCCTTAACTATGGCTACACCTTC. The full variable domain, in which reference TRBV11-2 and TRBJ1-2 provide the parts outside the CDR3, is EAGVAQSPRYKIIEKRQSVAFWCNPISGHATLYWYQQILGQGPKLLIQFQNNGVVDDSQLPKDRFSAERLKGVDSTLKIQPAKLEDSAVYLCASSLGVSLNYGYTFGSGTRLTVV.

In its sample, this clone was seen once. V gene TRBV27 combines with J gene TRBJ1-1; TRBD1 matches 11 bases. J gave up 0 bases and V 7 bases, and 4 bases lay outside the gene matches. The germline V gene encodes CDR1 MNHEY and CDR2 SMNVEV (reference sequence). The CDR3 totals 15 residues. CDR3 bases: TGTGCCAGCATCGGGACAGGGGGTATGAACACTGAAGCTTTCTTT. Amino acids: CASIGTGGMNTEAFF.

The genes are TRBV27 and TRBJ2-7; 8 nucleotides line up with TRBD1. The germline V gene encodes CDR1 MNHEY and CDR2 SMNVEV (reference sequence). Germline trimming cut 4 bases from V and 2 bases from J; bases unmatched to any gene: 1. The CDR3 extends over 13 amino acids. CDR3: CASSSTGAYEQYF. The CDR3 nucleotides are TGTGCCAGCAGTTCGACAGGGGCCTACGAGCAGTACTTC.

The chain carries TRBV28 and TRBJ2-7; D is perhaps TRBD1 (5 bases). This CDR3 has 14 amino acids. The V end was cut by 3 bases, the J end by 2 bases, with 11 bases between. The germline V gene encodes CDR1 MDHEN and CDR2 SYDVKM. The CDR3 loop reads CASSLDTVPYEQYV. CDR3 nucleotide sequence: TGTGCCAGCAGTTTGGACACCGTGCCCTACGAGCAGTACGTC.

The rearrangement uses TRBV3-1 (or the pseudogene TRBV3-2) and TRBJ2-7, with D possibly TRBD2 on 5 matching bases. Per germline, CDR1 LGHDT and CDR2 YNNKEL (reference sequence). Trimming left V 4 bases short and J 4 bases short, with 14 bases between. This CDR3 is 14 amino acids long. The CDR3 here is CASSRGLPSYEQYV. The CDR3 region has the DNA TGTGCCAGCAGCCGAGGGCTCCCCTCATACGAGCAGTACGTC.

The chain combines TRBV7-8 with TRBJ2-2, with 13 nucleotides matching TRBD2. The germline V gene encodes CDR1 SGHVS and CDR2 FQNEAQ. The CDR3 spans 17 residues. The V gene end was trimmed by 5 bases and the J gene end by 6 bases; junction bases not matched to a gene: 9. The CDR3 protein is CASSTLTSGGESGELFF. DNA of the CDR3: TGTGCCAGCAGCACCCTCACTAGCGGGGGGGAGTCCGGGGAGCTGTTTTTT.

The rearrangement links TRBV9 to TRBJ2-5, with 11 bases identical to TRBD2. J was trimmed by 7 bases and V by 4 bases; bases with no gene match: 18. Germline values: CDR1 SGDLS, CDR2 YYNGEE. The CDR3 loop spans 18 amino acids. In DNA form, the CDR3 reads TGTGCCAGCAGCCCCCAGGAGGGGCTAGCGGGGGGAACAGGGACCCAGTACTTC. Amino acids: CASSPQEGLAGGTGTQYF.

This clone turned up a few times. The chain uses TRBV2 and TRBJ1-2; D call uncertain. This CDR3 contains 13 residues. Trimming shortened V by 6 bases and J by 3 bases, and 11 bases separated the two germline ends. CDR1 and CDR2 from the germline V gene are SNHLY and FYNNEI. CDR3 in DNA: TGTGCCAGCAGCATAACACCGTACTATGGCTACACCTTC. Amino acid sequence: CASSITPYYGYTF.

The rearrangement uses TRBV28 and TRBJ1-1; D possibly corresponds to TRBD1 (6 bases). The germline CDR1 and CDR2 sequences are MDHEN and SYDVKM. V was clipped by 3 bases and J by 0 bases, with 11 bases between them. This CDR3 is 15 amino acids long. The CDR3 here is CASSFYRVLNTEAFF. CDR3 DNA: TGTGCCAGCAGTTTCTACAGGGTACTGAACACTGAAGCTTTCTTT.

This chain uses TRBV6-5 with TRBJ2-7; no firm D call. Trimming shortened V by 2 bases and J by 3 bases, and 11 bases separated the two germline ends. The germline V gene has CDR1 MNHEY and CDR2 SVGAGI. This CDR3 region has 14 residues. The CDR3 sequence: CASSYAYSGYEQYV. The CDR3 DNA follows: TGTGCCAGCAGTTACGCCTACTCCGGCTACGAGCAGTACGTC.

The rearrangement joins TRBV3-1 (or the pseudogene TRBV3-2) to TRBJ2-5; 7 bases match TRBD2. CDR1 and CDR2 from the germline V gene are LGHDT and YNNKEL (reference sequence). After removal of 4 bases from V and 4 bases from J, the junction contained 6 bases not matched to a gene. The CDR3 runs 14 residues. The CDR3 DNA sequence: TGTGCCAGCAGCCTACGACTAGCCCCAGAGACCCAGTACTTC. Amino acids: CASSLRLAPETQYF.

The chain joins TRBV7-9 to TRBJ1-1; no reliable D call. This CDR3 has 12 residues. The V gene's germline CDR1 is SEHNR and CDR2 FQNEAQ (reference sequence). V shed 8 bases and J shed 8 bases, with 15 bases lying between them. The CDR3 here is CASGRVEGEAFF. The CDR3 coding sequence is TGTGCCAGCGGGAGGGTTGAGGGCGAAGCTTTCTTT.

V is TRBV19 and J is TRBJ1-5, with D tentatively TRBD1 (6 bases). Trimming pared 3 bases from V and 4 bases from J, leaving 19 bases between. The V gene's germline CDR1 is LNHDA and CDR2 SQIVND (reference sequence). This CDR3 spans 17 amino acids. The CDR3 nucleotides are TGTGCCAGTAGTATTGGTCTCAGGGGTGGAGGAAATCAGCCCCAGCATTTT. Its translation is CASSIGLRGGGNQPQHF.

The chain carries TRBV6-5 and TRBJ2-5; 8 nucleotides match TRBD2. V shed 5 bases and J 5 bases; nucleotides not matched to a gene: 10. The CDR3 is made up of 15 amino acids. The germline CDR1 and CDR2 sequences are MNHEY and SVGAGI. The CDR3 spells CASSPQAAGVETQYF. The CDR3 DNA reads as TGTGCCAGCAGTCCCCAAGCAGCGGGGGTGGAGACCCAGTACTTC.

This CDR3 reads CASSLQGNTGELFF. The CDR3 nucleotides read TGTGCCAGCAGCTTACAGGGGAACACCGGGGAGCTGTTTTTT. This chain links TRBV11-1 with TRBJ2-2; the D gene is possibly TRBD1 (5 bases). This CDR3 has 14 residues. Trimming removed 2 bases at V and 1 base at J, with 5 bases between. Germline V gene lookup returns CDR1 SGHAT and CDR2 FQDESV (reference sequence).

This clone was found a few times. The V call is TRBV2, the J call TRBJ1-1; D call uncertain. Germline values: CDR1 SNHLY, CDR2 FYNNEI. This CDR3 spans 12 amino acids. Trimming removed 5 bases at V and 1 base at J, with 5 bases between. The CDR3: CASSLENTEAFF. The CDR3 bases are TGTGCCAGCAGTCTAGAGAACACTGAAGCTTTCTTT.

The genes are TRBV7-9 and TRBJ2-2, with 8 positions matching TRBD2. The CDR3 runs 18 residues. Trimming cost V 5 bases and J 1 base; bases outside gene matches: 12. Germline CDR1 SEHNR, CDR2 FQNEAQ (reference sequence). CDR3 nucleotide sequence: TGTGCCAGCAGCGTATACCGGGGGGGGACAATGAACACCGGGGAGCTGTTTTTT. Its protein is CASSVYRGGTMNTGELFF. Supplemented by reference TRBV7-9 and TRBJ2-2, the full variable domain reads DTGVSQNPRHKITKRGQNVTFRCDPISEHNRLYWYRQTLGQGPEFLTYFQNEAQLEKSRLLSDRFSAERPKGSFSTLEIQRTEQGDSAMYLCASSVYRGGTMNTGELFFGEGSRLTVL.

The chain links TRBV30 to TRBJ1-1, with D maybe TRBD1 (6 bases). V lost 2 bases and J lost 5, with 15 bases in between. Looked up from germline, CDR1 is GTSNPN and CDR2 is SVGIG (reference sequence). This CDR3 has 14 residues. CDR3 sequence (DNA): TGTGCCTGGAGTTTTGGGAGGGGGGGTACTGAAGCTTTCTTT. This codes for CAWSFGRGGTEAFF. Together with reference TRBV30 and TRBJ1-1, the CDR3 gives the full variable domain: SQTIHQWPATLVQPVGSPLSLECTVEGTSNPNLYWYRQAAGRGLQLLFYSVGIGQISSEVPQNLSASRPQDRQFILSSKKLLLSDSGFYLCAWSFGRGGTEAFFGQGTRLTVV.

The gene calls are TRBV6-5 and TRBJ2-7; D call uncertain. Germline lookup yields CDR1 MNHEY and CDR2 SVGAGI. The CDR3 length is 13 residues. V lost 5 bases to trimming and J lost 2 bases, with 10 bases between them. The CDR3 coding sequence is TGTGCCAGCAGTATCGAGGCCGCCTACGAGCAGTACGTC. It is translated as CASSIEAAYEQYV.

The V and J genes are TRBV7-6 and TRBJ2-6; 8 bases align to TRBD1. The CDR3 runs to 18 residues. Germline V gene data show CDR1 as SGHVS and CDR2 as FNYEAQ. With V trimmed by 0 bases and J by 3 bases, 7 bases remained unmatched. CDR3 sequence: CASSLASGGVGGANVLTF. The CDR3 nucleotides read TGTGCCAGCAGCTTAGCGTCAGGGGGCGTGGGTGGGGCCAACGTCCTGACTTTC.

V is TRBV7-2 and J is TRBJ2-5, with D tentatively TRBD2 (7 bases). The ends were cut back, 1 base at V and 4 bases at J, with 16 bases in the middle. Germline V gene lookup returns CDR1 SGHTA and CDR2 FQGNSA. The CDR3 is 16 residues long. This CDR3 is CASSLDSGGGGETQYF. In DNA, the CDR3 is TGTGCCAGCAGCTTAGATTCGGGGGGCGGAGGAGAGACCCAGTACTTC.

This chain uses TRBV10-3 with TRBJ1-2, with D possibly matching TRBD1 (5 bases). The CDR3 sequence is 13 residues long. Germline CDR1 and CDR2: ENHRY and SYGVKD. The ends were cut back, 0 bases at V and 8 bases at J, with 10 bases in the middle. Here the CDR3 reads CAISESSGFGYTF. The CDR3 DNA reads TGTGCCATCAGTGAGTCGTCAGGGTTCGGCTACACCTTC.